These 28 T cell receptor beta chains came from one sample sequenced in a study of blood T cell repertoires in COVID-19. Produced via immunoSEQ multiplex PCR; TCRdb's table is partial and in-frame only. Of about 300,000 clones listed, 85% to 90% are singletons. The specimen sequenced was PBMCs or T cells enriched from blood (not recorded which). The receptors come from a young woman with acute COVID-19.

CDR3 amino acids: CASSLAGRGLDEQFF. In DNA, the CDR3 is TGCGCCAGTTCATTAGCGGGACGAGGGTTGGATGAGCAGTTCTTC. This rearrangement joins TRBV5-1 to TRBJ2-1; 8 bases align to TRBD2. V gave up 8 bases and J gave up 8 bases; unmatched junction bases: 15. The germline V gene encodes CDR1 SGHRS and CDR2 YFSETQ. There are 15 residues in the CDR3.

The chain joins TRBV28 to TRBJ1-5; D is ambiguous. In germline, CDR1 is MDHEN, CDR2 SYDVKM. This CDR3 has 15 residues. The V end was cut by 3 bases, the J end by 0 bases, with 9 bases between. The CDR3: CASSLGRYSNQPQHF. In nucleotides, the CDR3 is TGTGCCAGCAGTTTGGGCAGGTATAGCAATCAGCCCCAGCATTTT.

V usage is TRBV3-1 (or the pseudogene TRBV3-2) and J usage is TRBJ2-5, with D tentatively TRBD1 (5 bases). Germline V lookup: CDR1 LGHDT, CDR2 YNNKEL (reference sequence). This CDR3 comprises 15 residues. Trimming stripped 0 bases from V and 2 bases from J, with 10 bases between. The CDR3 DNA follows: TGTGCCAGCAGCCAAGATAATCCAGGGCAAGAGACCCAGTACTTC. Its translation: CASSQDNPGQETQYF.

CDR3 nucleotide sequence: TGCGCCAGCAGCTTTACGGTGACAGGGGTAGGCGGGAACACTGAAGCTTTCTTT. Residues: CASSFTVTGVGGNTEAFF. The J gene is TRBJ1-1, the V gene TRBV5-1, with TRBD1 matching 8 bases. CDR1 SGHRS and CDR2 YFSETQ come from the germline V gene. The CDR3 extends over 18 amino acids. V lost 2 bases and J lost 1; bases outside the gene matches: 13.

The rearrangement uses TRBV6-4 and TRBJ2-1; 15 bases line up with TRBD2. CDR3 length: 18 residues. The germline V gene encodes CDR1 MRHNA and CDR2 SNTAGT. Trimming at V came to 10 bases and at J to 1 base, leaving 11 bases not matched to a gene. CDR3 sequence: CATSPGLAGGSSYNEQFF. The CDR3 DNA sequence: TGTGCCACCTCTCCGGGACTAGCGGGAGGAAGTTCCTACAATGAGCAGTTCTTC.

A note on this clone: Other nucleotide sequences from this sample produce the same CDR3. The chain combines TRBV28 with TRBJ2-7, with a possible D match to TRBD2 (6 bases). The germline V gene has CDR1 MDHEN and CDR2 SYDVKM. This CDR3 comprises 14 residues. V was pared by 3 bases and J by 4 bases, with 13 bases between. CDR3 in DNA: TGTGCCAGCAGTTTGTTCGCGGGACCTTACGAGCAGTACTTC. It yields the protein CASSLFAGPYEQYF.

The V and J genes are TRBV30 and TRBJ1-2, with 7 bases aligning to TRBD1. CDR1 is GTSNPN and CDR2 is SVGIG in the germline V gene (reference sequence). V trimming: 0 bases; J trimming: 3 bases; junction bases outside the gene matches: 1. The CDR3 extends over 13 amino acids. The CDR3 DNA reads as TGTGCCTGGAGTGTCAGGGGGGACTATGGCTACACCTTC. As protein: CAWSVRGDYGYTF.

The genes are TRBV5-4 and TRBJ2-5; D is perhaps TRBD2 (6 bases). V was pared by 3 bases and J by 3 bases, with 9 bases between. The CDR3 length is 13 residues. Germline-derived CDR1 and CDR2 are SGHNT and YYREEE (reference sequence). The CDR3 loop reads CASSSVAEETQYF. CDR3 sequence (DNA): TGTGCCAGCAGCTCCGTAGCGGAAGAGACCCAGTACTTC.

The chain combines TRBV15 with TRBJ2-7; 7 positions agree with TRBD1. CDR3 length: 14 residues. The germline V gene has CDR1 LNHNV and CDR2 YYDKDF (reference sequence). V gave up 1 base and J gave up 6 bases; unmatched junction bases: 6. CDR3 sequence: CATSRGTGLGEQYF. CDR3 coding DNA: TGTGCCACCAGCAGAGGGACAGGTCTCGGCGAGCAGTACTTC.

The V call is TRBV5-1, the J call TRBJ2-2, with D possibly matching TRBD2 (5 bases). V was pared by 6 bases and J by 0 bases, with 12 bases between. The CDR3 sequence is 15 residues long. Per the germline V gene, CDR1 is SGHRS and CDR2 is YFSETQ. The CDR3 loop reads CASTPRTPNTGELFF. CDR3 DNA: TGCGCCAGCACCCCCAGGACTCCGAACACCGGGGAGCTGTTTTTT. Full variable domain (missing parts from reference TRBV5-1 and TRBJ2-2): KAGVTQTPRYLIKTRGQQVTLSCSPISGHRSVSWYQQTPGQGLQFLFEYFSETQRNKGNFPGRFSGRQFSNSRSEMNVSTLELGDSALYLCASTPRTPNTGELFFGEGSRLTVL.

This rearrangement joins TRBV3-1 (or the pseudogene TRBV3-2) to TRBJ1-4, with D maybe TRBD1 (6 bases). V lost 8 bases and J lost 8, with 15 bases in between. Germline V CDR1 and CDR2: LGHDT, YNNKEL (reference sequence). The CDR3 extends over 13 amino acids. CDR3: CASSDRLGEKLFF. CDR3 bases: TGTGCCAGCTCCGACAGGCTTGGCGAAAAACTGTTTTTT.

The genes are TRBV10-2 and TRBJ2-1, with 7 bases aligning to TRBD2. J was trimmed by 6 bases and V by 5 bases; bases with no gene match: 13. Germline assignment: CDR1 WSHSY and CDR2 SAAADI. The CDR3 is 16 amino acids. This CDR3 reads CASSSWVGGSGNEQFF. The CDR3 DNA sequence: TGCGCCAGCAGTTCGTGGGTAGGCGGGAGCGGCAATGAGCAGTTCTTC.

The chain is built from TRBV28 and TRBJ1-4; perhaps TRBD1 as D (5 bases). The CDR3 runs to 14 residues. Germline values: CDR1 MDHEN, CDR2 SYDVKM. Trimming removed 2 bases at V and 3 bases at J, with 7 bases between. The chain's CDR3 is CASSLVGANEKLFF. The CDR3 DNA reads TGTGCCAGCAGTTTAGTAGGGGCTAATGAAAAACTGTTTTTT.

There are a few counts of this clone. In DNA, the CDR3 is TGTGCCAGCAGTTTAATCCCGCAGGGGGATCGGGAAAAACTGTTTTTT. This translates into CASSLIPQGDREKLFF. The chain links TRBV27 to TRBJ1-4, with 7 bases lining up with TRBD1. CDR3 length equals 16 residues. J was trimmed by 8 bases and V by 2 bases; bases with no gene match: 11. The germline V gene encodes CDR1 MNHEY and CDR2 SMNVEV (reference sequence).

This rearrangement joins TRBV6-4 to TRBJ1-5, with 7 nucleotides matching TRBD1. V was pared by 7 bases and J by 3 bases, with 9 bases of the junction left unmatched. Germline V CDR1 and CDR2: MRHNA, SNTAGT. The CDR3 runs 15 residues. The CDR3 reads CASILTGPLNQPQHF. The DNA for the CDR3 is TGTGCCAGCATTTTGACAGGGCCACTCAATCAGCCCCAGCATTTT.

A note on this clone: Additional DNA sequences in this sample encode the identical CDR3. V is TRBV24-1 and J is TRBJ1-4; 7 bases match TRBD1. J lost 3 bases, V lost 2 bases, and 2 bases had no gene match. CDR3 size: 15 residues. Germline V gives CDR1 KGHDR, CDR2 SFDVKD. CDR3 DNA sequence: TGTGCCACCAGTGATTCGACAGGGCCTAATGAAAAACTGTTTTTT. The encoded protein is CATSDSTGPNEKLFF.

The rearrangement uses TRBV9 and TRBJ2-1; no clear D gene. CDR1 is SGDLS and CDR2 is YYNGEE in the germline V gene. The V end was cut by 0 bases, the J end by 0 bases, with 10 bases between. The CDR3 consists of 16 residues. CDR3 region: CASSVGRSSSYNEQFF. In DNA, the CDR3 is TGTGCCAGCAGCGTAGGACGTTCTAGCTCCTACAATGAGCAGTTCTTC.

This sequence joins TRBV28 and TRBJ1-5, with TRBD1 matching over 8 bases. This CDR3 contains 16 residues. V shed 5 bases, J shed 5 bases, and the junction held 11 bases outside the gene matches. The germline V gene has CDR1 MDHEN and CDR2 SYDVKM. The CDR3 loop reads CASSMTRTGPDQPQHF. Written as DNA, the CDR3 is TGTGCCAGCAGTATGACCCGGACAGGGCCAGATCAGCCCCAGCATTTT.

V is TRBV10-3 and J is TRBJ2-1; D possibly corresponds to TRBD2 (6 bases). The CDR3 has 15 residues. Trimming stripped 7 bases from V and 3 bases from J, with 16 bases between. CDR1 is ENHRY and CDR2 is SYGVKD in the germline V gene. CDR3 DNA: TGTGCCATCAAAGGAGCGGGCCCAATCTACAATGAGCAGTTCTTC. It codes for CAIKGAGPIYNEQFF.

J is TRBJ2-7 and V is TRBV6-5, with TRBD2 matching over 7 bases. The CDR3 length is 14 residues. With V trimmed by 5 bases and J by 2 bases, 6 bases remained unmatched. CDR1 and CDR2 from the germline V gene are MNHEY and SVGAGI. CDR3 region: CASSTGTIAYEQYF. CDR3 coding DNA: TGTGCCAGCAGTACCGGGACTATAGCCTACGAGCAGTACTTC.

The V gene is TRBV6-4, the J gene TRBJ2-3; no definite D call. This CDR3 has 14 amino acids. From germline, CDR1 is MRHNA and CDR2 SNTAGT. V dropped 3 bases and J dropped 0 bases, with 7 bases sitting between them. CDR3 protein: CASSELSSTDTQYF. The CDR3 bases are TGTGCCAGCAGTGAACTCTCCAGCACAGATACGCAGTATTTT.

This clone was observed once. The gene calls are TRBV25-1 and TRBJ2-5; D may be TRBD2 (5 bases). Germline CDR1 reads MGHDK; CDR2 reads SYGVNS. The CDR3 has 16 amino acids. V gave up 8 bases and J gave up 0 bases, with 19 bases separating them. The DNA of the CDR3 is TGTGCCAGCTCCACGTCTGGCGGGCGGCACCAAGAGACCCAGTACTTC. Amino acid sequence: CASSTSGGRHQETQYF.

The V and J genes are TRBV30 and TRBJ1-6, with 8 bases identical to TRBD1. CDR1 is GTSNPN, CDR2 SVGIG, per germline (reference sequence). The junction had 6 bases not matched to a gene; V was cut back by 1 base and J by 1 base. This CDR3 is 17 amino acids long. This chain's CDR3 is CAWSGQGMTSYNSPLHF. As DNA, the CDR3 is TGTGCCTGGAGTGGACAGGGGATGACGTCCTATAATTCACCCCTCCACTTT.

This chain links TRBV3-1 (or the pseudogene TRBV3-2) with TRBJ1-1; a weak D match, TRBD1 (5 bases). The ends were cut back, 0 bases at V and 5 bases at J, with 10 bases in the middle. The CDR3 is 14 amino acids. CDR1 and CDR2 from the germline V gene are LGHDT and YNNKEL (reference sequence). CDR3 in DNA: TGTGCCAGCAGCCAAGAGGCCAGGGTGACTGAAGCTTTCTTT. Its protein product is CASSQEARVTEAFF.

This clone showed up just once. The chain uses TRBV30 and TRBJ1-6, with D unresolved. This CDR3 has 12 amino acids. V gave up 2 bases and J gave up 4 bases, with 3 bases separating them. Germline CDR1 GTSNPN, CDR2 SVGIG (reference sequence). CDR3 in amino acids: CAWSPYNSPLHF. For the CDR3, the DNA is TGTGCCTGGAGTCCGTATAATTCACCCCTCCACTTT.

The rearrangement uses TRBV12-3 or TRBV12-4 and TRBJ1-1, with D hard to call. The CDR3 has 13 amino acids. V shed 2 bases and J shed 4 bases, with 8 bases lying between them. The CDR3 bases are TGTGCCAGCAGTTTAACTCCGAGCACTGAAGCTTTCTTT. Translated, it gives CASSLTPSTEAFF.

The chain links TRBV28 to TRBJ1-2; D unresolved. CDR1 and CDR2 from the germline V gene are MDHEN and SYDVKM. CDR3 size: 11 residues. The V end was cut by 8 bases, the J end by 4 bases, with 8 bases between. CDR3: CASGPLYGYTF. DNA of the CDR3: TGTGCCAGCGGCCCCCTCTATGGCTACACCTTC.

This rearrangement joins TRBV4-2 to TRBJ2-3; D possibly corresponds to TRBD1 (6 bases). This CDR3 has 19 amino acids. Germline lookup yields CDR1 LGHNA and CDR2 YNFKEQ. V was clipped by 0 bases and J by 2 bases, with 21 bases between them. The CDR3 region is CASSQDVGQRITTTDTQYF. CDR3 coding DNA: TGTGCCAGCAGCCAAGATGTGGGACAACGTATTACCACCACAGATACGCAGTATTTT.